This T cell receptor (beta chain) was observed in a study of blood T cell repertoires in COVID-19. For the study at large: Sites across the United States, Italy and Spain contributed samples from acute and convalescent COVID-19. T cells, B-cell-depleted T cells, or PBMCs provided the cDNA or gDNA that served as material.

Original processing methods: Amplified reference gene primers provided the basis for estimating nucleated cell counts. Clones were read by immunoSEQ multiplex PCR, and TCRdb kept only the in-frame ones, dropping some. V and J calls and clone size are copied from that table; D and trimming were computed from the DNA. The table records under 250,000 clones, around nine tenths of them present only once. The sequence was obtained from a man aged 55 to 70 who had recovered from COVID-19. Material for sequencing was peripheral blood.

CDR3 sequence reads: CASSFQGWGTEAFF. In DNA, the CDR3 is TGTGCCAGCAGTTTCCAGGGTTGGGGCACTGAAGCTTTCTTT. The chain has TRBV27 and TRBJ1-1, with a weak D call TRBD1 (5 bases). Germline lookup yields CDR1 MNHEY and CDR2 SMNVEV (reference sequence). V dropped 3 bases and J dropped 4 bases, with 12 bases sitting between them. CDR3 length: 14 amino acids.